This TCR beta chain comes out of a study of cytomegalovirus exposure and HLA in healthy donors. Study observations and caveats: Later, an analysis found that common viral pathogens appeared to be linked with several of the most significant clusters. Being indistinguishable, some V segments were excluded, TRBV6-2 and TRBV6-3 among them. Later analysis revealed greater clonal expansion in HLA-associated TCR beta chains than in equally common others. In a later analysis, a missense DCLRE1C variant was linked to TCR beta V- and J-gene trimming.

Both 60 Vbeta primers and 13 Jbeta primers went into the PCR. Sequencing used immunoSEQ multiplex PCR; TCRdb keeps in-frame clones, though not all of them. The sample includes 90,000 to 120,000 clones, around 75% of them seen just once. Comment on this clone: Its antigen is currently unknown.

Per germline, CDR1 LNHDA and CDR2 SQIVND (reference sequence). The CDR3 runs 14 residues. Trimming left V 5 bases short and J 5 bases short, with 15 bases between. Sequencing input: PBMCs. V usage is TRBV19 and J usage is TRBJ1-1; no definite D call. This TCR was recovered from a male donor in good health and CMV-seropositive. CDR3 DNA sequence: TGTGCCAGTAGTTCCGGTCTCACGAGAACTGAAGCTTTCTTT. Its translation is CASSSGLTRTEAFF.